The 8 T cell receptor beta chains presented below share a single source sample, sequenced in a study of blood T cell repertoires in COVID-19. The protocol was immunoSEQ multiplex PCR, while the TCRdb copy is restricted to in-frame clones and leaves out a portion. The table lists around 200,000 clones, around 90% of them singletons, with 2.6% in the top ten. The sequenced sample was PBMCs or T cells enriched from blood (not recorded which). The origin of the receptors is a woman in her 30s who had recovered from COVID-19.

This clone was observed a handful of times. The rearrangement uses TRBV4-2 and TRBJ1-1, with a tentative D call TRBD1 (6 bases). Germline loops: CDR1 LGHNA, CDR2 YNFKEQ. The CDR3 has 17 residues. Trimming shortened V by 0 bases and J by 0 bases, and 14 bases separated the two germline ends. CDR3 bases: TGTGCCAGCAGCCAAGATAGGGGGTCGGTTATGAACACTGAAGCTTTCTTT. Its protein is CASSQDRGSVMNTEAFF.

The chain's CDR3 is CASSQVSGAQPQHF. CDR3 sequence (DNA): TGTGCCAGCAGCCAAGTGTCAGGGGCTCAGCCCCAGCATTTT. This chain links TRBV3-1 (or the pseudogene TRBV3-2) with TRBJ1-5; TRBD1 might be the D (6 bases). Trimming took off 1 base at V and 6 bases at J, with 10 bases between the two ends. CDR1 LGHDT and CDR2 YNNKEL come from the germline V gene (reference sequence). This CDR3 has 14 residues.

CDR3 loop: CASSEGTGVNYEQYF. In nucleotides, the CDR3 is TGTGCCAGCAGCGAAGGGACAGGGGTAAACTACGAGCAGTACTTC. The rearrangement uses TRBV7-3 and TRBJ2-7; TRBD1 matches 10 bases. Losses at the gene ends were 5 bases for V and 3 bases for J; bases not matched to a gene: 7. This CDR3 is 15 amino acids long. CDR1 SGHTA and CDR2 FQGTGA come from the germline V gene.

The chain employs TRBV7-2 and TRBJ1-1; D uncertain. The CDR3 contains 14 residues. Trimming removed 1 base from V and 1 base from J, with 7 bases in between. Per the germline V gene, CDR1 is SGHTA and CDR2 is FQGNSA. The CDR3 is CASSLGHQNTEAFF. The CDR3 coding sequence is TGTGCCAGCAGCTTAGGGCATCAGAACACTGAAGCTTTCTTT. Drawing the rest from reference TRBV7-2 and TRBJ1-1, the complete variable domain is GAGVSQSPSNKVTEKGKDVELRCDPISGHTALYWYRQSLGQGLEFLIYFQGNSAPDKSGLPSDRFSAERTGGSVSTLTIQRTQQEDSAVYLCASSLGHQNTEAFFGQGTRLTVV.

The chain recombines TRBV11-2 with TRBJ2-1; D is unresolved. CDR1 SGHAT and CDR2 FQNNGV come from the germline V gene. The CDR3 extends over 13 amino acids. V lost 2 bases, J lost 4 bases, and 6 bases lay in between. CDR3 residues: CASSLTGYNEQFF. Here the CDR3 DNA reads TGTGCCAGCAGCTTAACCGGGTACAATGAGCAGTTCTTC.

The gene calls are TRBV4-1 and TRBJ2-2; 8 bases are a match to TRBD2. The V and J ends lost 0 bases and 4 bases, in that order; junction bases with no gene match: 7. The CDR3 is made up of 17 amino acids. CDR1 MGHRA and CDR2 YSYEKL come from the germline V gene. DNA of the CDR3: TGCGCCAGCAGCCAAGAGAGAGGCGGGGGGTCCACCGGGGAGCTGTTTTTT. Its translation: CASSQERGGGSTGELFF.

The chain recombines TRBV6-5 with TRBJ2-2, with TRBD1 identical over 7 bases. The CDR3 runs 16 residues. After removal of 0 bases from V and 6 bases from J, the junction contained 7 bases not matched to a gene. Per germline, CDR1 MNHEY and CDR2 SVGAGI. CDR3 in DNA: TGTGCCAGCAGTTACTCGGCAAGGGGGCAGGCCGGGGAGCTGTTTTTT. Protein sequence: CASSYSARGQAGELFF.

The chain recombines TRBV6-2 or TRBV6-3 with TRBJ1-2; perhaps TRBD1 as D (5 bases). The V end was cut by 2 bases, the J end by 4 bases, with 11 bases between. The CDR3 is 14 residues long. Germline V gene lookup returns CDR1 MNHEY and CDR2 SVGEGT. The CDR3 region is CASSYRGGSYGYTF. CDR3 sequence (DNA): TGTGCCAGCAGTTACCGGGGGGGGAGCTATGGCTACACCTTC.